This T cell receptor (beta chain) was retrieved from a study of cytomegalovirus exposure and HLA in healthy donors. The CDR3 covers 16 residues. Losses at the gene ends were 4 bases for V and 0 bases for J; bases not matched to a gene: 4. The V gene's germline CDR1 is SGHRS and CDR2 YFSETQ. Study results and caveats: The Asian-associated ancestry cluster reportedly had fewer N-insertions than the approximately 690-donor mean in a later analysis. An observed cluster of highly shared sequence variants was recorded as a likely sequencing artifact.

Worth noting for this clone: As yet, its antigen is unknown.

Primers: 60 Vbeta forward and 13 Jbeta reverse. In the authors' methods: Roughly 10 million shared chains were among 65 million to 85 million unique TCR beta chains counted in a later analysis. Here immunoSEQ multiplex PCR was the method, and the copy in TCRdb shows in-frame clones only, minus some. V and J calls and clone size are given by that table; D and trimming were obtained from the DNA. The data contain approximately 160,000 clones, roughly 80% of them singletons. The chain combines TRBV5-1 with TRBJ2-2; 9 nucleotides agree with TRBD2. Sequenced sample: PBMCs. The TCR was taken from a man aged 50 to 60 in good health and CMV-seropositive. CDR3 coding DNA: TGCGCCAGCAGCCAGCTAGCGGGAACGAACACCGGGGAGCTGTTTTTT. Its protein product is CASSQLAGTNTGELFF.